These T cell receptor beta chains were read from a single sample in a study of T cells after yellow fever vaccination. TCRdb re-called the 5' RACE reads with MiXCR, one entry per CDR3 protein. This sample has about 300,000 distinct CDR3 sequences, with 6.8% found just once. Here the sequenced sample was PBMCs, taken 35 to 50 days after the first yellow fever vaccination. These receptors all stem from a man aged 18 to 35 who received the YFV17D yellow fever vaccine. The CDR3 runs from the conserved cysteine through the conserved F or W. Fields, in order: CDR3 protein, V gene, clone size, J gene, CDR3 length, D gene. D genes are given only for firm matches. Clone sizes are given selectively: once, few, many, or a class where the clone is expanded.

CASSYPSGGGGTGELFF | TRBV27 | few | TRBJ2-2 | 17 | NA
CASSWGGGDEQFF | TRBV11-2 | many | TRBJ2-1 | 13 | TRBD2
CASSLGPAGETQYF | TRBV12-3/TRBV12-4 | many | TRBJ2-5 | 14 | NA
CASSEDRVDEQFF | TRBV6-2/TRBV6-3 | NA | TRBJ2-1 | 13 | TRBD1
CASSQGRDTYEQYF | TRBV18 | few | TRBJ2-7 | 14 | NA
CASSYWTSSNEQFF | TRBV6-5 | few | TRBJ2-1 | 14 | TRBD2
CASSQRTHSYNEQFF | TRBV14 | few | TRBJ2-1 | 15 | NA
CASSQDVRSEQFF | TRBV3-1 | few | TRBJ2-1 | 13 | NA
CASRTGLVTGELFF | TRBV9 | few | TRBJ2-2 | 14 | NA
CASSLAGQDHTGELFF | TRBV7-2 | NA | TRBJ2-2 | 16 | TRBD1
CASIPGAGGATDTQYF | TRBV9 | few | TRBJ2-3 | 16 | TRBD2
CASSPWVNSEYEQFF | TRBV7-6 | NA | TRBJ2-1 | 15 | NA
CASSLRDRRQGNEQFF | TRBV2 | few | TRBJ2-1 | 16 | NA
CASSPGSGQAYEQYF | TRBV25-1 | few | TRBJ2-7 | 15 | TRBD1
CASSSGRVLNNEQFF | TRBV5-1 | NA | TRBJ2-1 | 15 | NA
CASSLRRDNTGELFF | TRBV5-5 | NA | TRBJ2-2 | 15 | NA
CASRSGLTELYEQFF | TRBV21-1 | many | TRBJ2-1 | 15 | NA
CASSLRASGLNEQFF | TRBV7-2 | NA | TRBJ2-1 | 15 | TRBD2
CAISDRGGKDEQFF | TRBV10-3 | many | TRBJ2-1 | 14 | TRBD2
CASSQEGGGYNEQFF | TRBV4-2 | many | TRBJ2-1 | 15 | NA
CASSRQGRTEAFF | TRBV6-6 | many | TRBJ1-1 | 13 | TRBD1
CASSPAGVGEQFF | TRBV18 | many | TRBJ2-1 | 13 | TRBD2
CASSLDAPGQGAEAFF | TRBV11-2 | many | TRBJ1-1 | 16 | TRBD1
CASSIRTGRINEQFF | TRBV5-1 | few | TRBJ2-1 | 15 | TRBD1
CASRPRGDSGNTIYF | TRBV9 | NA | TRBJ1-3 | 15 | NA
CSVLGTEAFF | TRBV20-1 | many | TRBJ1-1 | 10 | NA
CASSYPSGDQPQHF | TRBV6-2/TRBV6-3 | NA | TRBJ1-5 | 14 | NA
CASSFPVRGRINSPLHF | TRBV6-5 | few | TRBJ1-6 | 17 | TRBD1
CASTEGFQETQYF | TRBV5-1 | NA | TRBJ2-5 | 13 | NA
CASSSGWGGGPDTQYF | TRBV7-9 | few | TRBJ2-3 | 16 | NA
CASSLDRDSLYGYTF | TRBV7-8 | few | TRBJ1-2 | 15 | TRBD1
CASSLGLDGYTF | TRBV7-9 | NA | TRBJ1-2 | 12 | NA
CASSYSGLAGQETQYF | TRBV5-1 | few | TRBJ2-5 | 16 | TRBD2
CASRAQGGTNTQYF | TRBV6-4 | NA | TRBJ2-3 | 14 | NA
CATSDFKQSTSYNEQFF | TRBV24-1 | NA | TRBJ2-1 | 17 | NA
CASTHGRNPYNEQFF | TRBV21-1 | few | TRBJ2-1 | 15 | NA
CATSPGLEETQYF | TRBV24-1 | many | TRBJ2-5 | 13 | TRBD2
CASRREGVETQYF | TRBV25-1 | few | TRBJ2-5 | 13 | NA
CASSYVGDYGYTF | TRBV6-2/TRBV6-3 | few | TRBJ1-2 | 13 | NA
CSAIRNTEAFF | TRBV29-1 | NA | TRBJ1-1 | 11 | NA
CASGRSGNQPQHF | TRBV6-1 | NA | TRBJ1-5 | 13 | NA
CASSTPSGGDNEQFF | TRBV5-4 | NA | TRBJ2-1 | 15 | TRBD2
CASSLVARADTQYF | TRBV7-2 | few | TRBJ2-3 | 14 | NA
CASSSGTGAEETQYF | TRBV5-1 | many | TRBJ2-5 | 15 | TRBD1
CASTPHGSTYGYTF | TRBV7-2 | NA | TRBJ1-2 | 14 | NA
CASRLGQIKKTQYF | TRBV5-6 | many | TRBJ2-5 | 14 | NA
CASSPLTGTANYGYTF | TRBV3-1 | NA | TRBJ1-2 | 16 | TRBD1
CASSRRGEAFF | TRBV18 | NA | TRBJ1-1 | 11 | NA
CASSVLVTESSPLHF | TRBV9 | few | TRBJ1-6 | 15 | NA
CASSRTGVEGQPQHF | TRBV6-1 | few | TRBJ1-5 | 15 | TRBD1
CASSPDKLLLYNEQFF | TRBV6-2/TRBV6-3 | few | TRBJ2-1 | 16 | NA
CASSPSAAGFTYNEQFF | TRBV27 | few | TRBJ2-1 | 17 | TRBD2
CAWAPSSGNTIYF | TRBV30 | NA | TRBJ1-3 | 13 | NA
CASSKGQSTYEQYF | TRBV5-1 | NA | TRBJ2-7 | 14 | TRBD1
CSATGQAYEQYF | TRBV20-1 | few | TRBJ2-7 | 12 | TRBD1
CASSQDLSDFVEFF | TRBV3-1 | many | TRBJ2-1 | 14 | NA
CASSQAGELFF | TRBV18 | many | TRBJ2-2 | 11 | NA
CASSPIRQGVTDTQYF | TRBV18 | NA | TRBJ2-3 | 16 | TRBD1
CASSRQGETQYF | TRBV5-1 | many | TRBJ2-5 | 12 | NA